These 17 T cell receptor beta chains were all obtained from the same sample, sequenced in a study of blood T cell repertoires in COVID-19. Repertoires were generated with immunoSEQ multiplex PCR, while TCRdb's copy carries only in-frame clones and drops some. The sample lists some 180,000 clones, 82% occurring once. The sequenced sample consisted of PBMCs or T cells enriched from blood (not recorded which). These receptors all come from a woman aged 55-69 years with acute COVID-19.

The rearrangement uses TRBV2 and TRBJ2-2; a weak D match, TRBD2 (6 bases). The V gene's germline CDR1 is SNHLY and CDR2 FYNNEI. With 7 bases removed from V and 5 bases from J, the gap between germline ends came to 11 bases. The CDR3 contains 13 residues. The CDR3 is CASTPGVTGELFF. In nucleotides, the CDR3 is TGTGCCAGCACCCCGGGGGTTACCGGGGAGCTGTTTTTT.

The chain combines TRBV4-3 with TRBJ1-5; D possibly corresponds to TRBD1 (6 bases). Germline CDR1 reads LGHNA; CDR2 reads YSLEER. V lost 0 bases, J lost 6 bases, and 21 bases lay in between. This CDR3 spans 18 amino acids. CDR3 protein: CASSQDLASRGAGQPQHF. Here the CDR3 DNA reads TGCGCCAGCAGCCAAGACTTGGCCTCCAGGGGCGCGGGTCAGCCCCAGCATTTT.

The rearrangement uses TRBV6-2 or TRBV6-3 and TRBJ1-6; D not certain. This CDR3 has 15 residues. Trimming cost V 2 bases and J 8 bases, with 13 bases left between them. In germline, CDR1 is MNHEY, CDR2 SVGEGT. The CDR3 sequence: CASSYGDPNYSPLHF. As DNA, the CDR3 is TGTGCCAGCAGTTACGGAGACCCCAACTATTCACCCCTCCACTTT.

The genes are TRBV27 and TRBJ2-2, with D perhaps matching TRBD2 (5 bases). The CDR3 extends over 15 amino acids. Germline CDR1 MNHEY, CDR2 SMNVEV (reference sequence). V lost 5 bases and J lost 4, with 14 bases in between. In nucleotides, the CDR3 is TGTGCCAGCAGTCAAAGCGGAAACCCCACCGGGGAGCTGTTTTTT. Protein product: CASSQSGNPTGELFF.

The chain couples TRBV10-1 to TRBJ1-3; 9 positions agree with TRBD1. Germline values: CDR1 WNHNN, CDR2 SYGVQD (reference sequence). The V gene end was trimmed by 3 bases and the J gene end by 4 bases; junction bases not matched to a gene: 22. The CDR3 sequence is 21 residues long. The CDR3 sequence: CASSDGEPKVRQGVGGNTIYF. The CDR3, as DNA: TGCGCCAGCAGTGACGGAGAACCCAAAGTAAGACAGGGGGTGGGAGGAAACACCATATATTTT.

The V and J genes are TRBV9 and TRBJ1-2, with 8 bases lining up with TRBD1. This CDR3 contains 17 residues. Germline CDR1 is SGDLS and CDR2 is YYNGEE. V trimming: 3 bases; J trimming: 5 bases; junction bases outside the gene matches: 15. CDR3 sequence reads: CASSGLRGRDVIYGYTF. CDR3 bases: TGTGCCAGCAGCGGTCTCAGGGGGCGAGATGTGATTTATGGCTACACCTTC.

In its sample, this clone was seen a few times. This chain connects TRBV11-2 to TRBJ1-1, with TRBD1 as a possible D gene (5 bases). CDR1 SGHAT and CDR2 FQNNGV come from the germline V gene. The V and J ends lost 5 bases and 1 base respectively, with 8 bases between them. CDR3 length: 13 residues. CDR3 nucleotides: TGTGCCAGCAGCGCTACAGGGAACACTGAAGCTTTCTTT. Translating it yields CASSATGNTEAFF.

The chain has TRBV29-1 and TRBJ1-1; D unclear. V dropped 5 bases and J dropped 1 base, with 11 bases sitting between them. This CDR3 comprises 13 residues. Germline values: CDR1 SQVTM, CDR2 ANQGSEA. CDR3 protein: CSVKQTPNTEAFF. In nucleotides, the CDR3 is TGCAGCGTTAAACAGACACCGAACACTGAAGCTTTCTTT.

The table lists this clone with many counts. The V and J genes are TRBV3-1 (or the pseudogene TRBV3-2) and TRBJ1-1; the D is unclear. V shed 5 bases and J shed 8 bases, with 12 bases lying between them. The length of the CDR3 is 12 residues. The germline gives CDR1 LGHDT, CDR2 YNNKEL (reference sequence). The CDR3 DNA reads as TGTGCCAGCAGCGATCCGGGTGCAGAAGCTTTCTTT. This encodes CASSDPGAEAFF.

The genes are TRBV11-3 and TRBJ1-1; no definite D call. Germline CDR1 reads SGHNT; CDR2 reads YENEEA. CDR3 length: 14 amino acids. With 1 base removed from V and 1 base from J, the gap between germline ends came to 7 bases. This CDR3 reads CASSLGAGNTEAFF. CDR3 coding DNA: TGTGCCAGCAGCTTAGGGGCAGGGAACACTGAAGCTTTCTTT. Full variable domain (outside the CDR3, taken from reference TRBV11-3 and TRBJ1-1): EAGVVQSPRYKIIEKKQPVAFWCNPISGHNTLYWYLQNLGQGPELLIRYENEEAVDDSQLPKDRFSAERLKGVDSTLKIQPAELGDSAVYLCASSLGAGNTEAFFGQGTRLTVV.

The CDR3 nucleotides read TGTGCCAGCAGTTACGGGACAGGGCGCACAGATACGCAGTATTTT. This codes for CASSYGTGRTDTQYF. The J gene is TRBJ2-3, the V gene TRBV6-2 or TRBV6-3; 9 bases fit TRBD1. J gave up 1 base and V 2 bases, and 1 base lay outside the gene matches. The CDR3 runs 15 residues. CDR1 and CDR2 (germline): MNHEY, SVGEGT.

The chain carries TRBV29-1 and TRBJ1-1; D is ambiguous. The V end was cut by 7 bases, the J end by 10 bases, with 16 bases between. In germline, CDR1 is SQVTM, CDR2 ANQGSEA. The CDR3 consists of 11 residues. CDR3 sequence reads: CSARAPEVAFF. CDR3 sequence (DNA): TGCAGCGCCCGGGCTCCGGAGGTAGCTTTCTTT.

There are a few counts of this clone. The chain uses TRBV3-1 (or the pseudogene TRBV3-2) and TRBJ2-1; 11 bases are shared with TRBD2. The V segment lost 0 bases and the J segment 0 bases; nucleotides outside the gene matches: 4. The CDR3 runs to 18 residues. In germline, CDR1 is LGHDT, CDR2 YNNKEL (reference sequence). The CDR3 region is CASSQEGSGRVSYNEQFF. The CDR3 region has the DNA TGTGCCAGCAGCCAAGAGGGTAGCGGGAGGGTCTCCTACAATGAGCAGTTCTTC.

This chain links TRBV4-1 with TRBJ2-7, with D possibly matching TRBD2 (6 bases). This CDR3 spans 17 amino acids. Germline CDR1 and CDR2: MGHRA and YSYEKL. Trimming took 3 bases from V and 0 from J, leaving 18 bases between them. The CDR3: CASSQGLSGFSSYEQYF. CDR3 nucleotide sequence: TGCGCCAGCAGCCAGGGATTAAGCGGGTTCAGCTCCTACGAGCAGTACTTC.

The V call is TRBV13, the J call TRBJ2-3; 10 bases map to TRBD2. CDR1 and CDR2 from the germline V gene are PRHDT and FYEKMQ (reference sequence). J gave up 5 bases and V 0 bases, and 11 bases lay outside the gene matches. The CDR3 sequence is 18 residues long. CDR3 in amino acids: CASSLGLDSGGPEDTQYF. CDR3 DNA: TGTGCCAGCAGCTTAGGCCTGGATAGCGGGGGGCCGGAAGATACGCAGTATTTT.

The chain carries TRBV6-2 or TRBV6-3 and TRBJ2-7; TRBD2 aligns across 12 bases. V lost 5 bases and J lost 6; bases outside the gene matches: 5. This CDR3 contains 14 residues. The germline CDR1 and CDR2 sequences are MNHEY and SVGEGT. The CDR3 DNA reads TGTGCCAGCAGTGGCCCTAGCGGGAGGGTCGAGCAGTACTTC. It translates to CASSGPSGRVEQYF.

The rearrangement joins TRBV6-2 or TRBV6-3 to TRBJ1-2; 10 bases line up with TRBD1. The V gene's germline CDR1 is MNHEY and CDR2 SVGEGT. This CDR3 has 16 residues. Trimming took 5 bases from V and 4 from J; bases not matched to a gene: 10. CDR3 residues: CASSDAPGQGSYGYTF. The CDR3 DNA sequence: TGTGCCAGCAGTGACGCGCCGGGACAGGGGTCCTATGGCTACACCTTC.